Listed below are T cell receptor beta chains from one sample, sequenced in a study of human T cells and chemical hapten exposure. TCRdb re-called the RACE reads with MiXCR, one entry per CDR3 protein. The sample has roughly 42,000 distinct CDR3 sequences; 9.6% are singletons. The material was whole blood, obtained in connection with sensitization to the hapten diphenylcyclopropenone (DPC). The receptor source for this set is a woman aged 30 to 39 with alopecia areata. Some clones in this sample may be carry-over from other donors' samples. Each CDR3 is given with its conserved first and last residue. The D gene is left open where the match is weak. For some rows the clone size is stated as once, few or many, or as a class when expanded; others skip it.

d_gene	abundance	j_gene	v_gene	CDR3aa	CDR3nt
-	-	TRBJ1-1	TRBV27	CASRPGGGTEAFF	TGTGCCAGCAGGCCGGGGGGGGGCACTGAAGCTTTCTTT
-	many	TRBJ2-5	TRBV7-3	CASSLTRGETQYF	TGTGCCAGCAGCCTCACTAGGGGAGAGACCCAGTACTTC
-	few	TRBJ2-6	TRBV4-3	CASSFLGPSSGANVLTF	TGCGCCAGCAGCTTCTTAGGGCCCAGCTCTGGGGCCAACGTCCTGACTTTC
-	few	TRBJ1-1	TRBV30	CALDQTANTEAFF	TGTGCCTTGGACCAGACAGCGAACACTGAAGCTTTCTTT
-	many	TRBJ2-3	TRBV2	CASSSPIRGDTQYF	TGTGCCAGCAGTTCCCCGATACGCGGAGATACGCAGTATTTT
-	few	TRBJ2-7	TRBV20-1	CSARDSRVVEQYF	TGCAGTGCTAGAGATTCCCGGGTTGTGGAGCAGTACTTC
-	many	TRBJ2-2	TRBV9	CASSDPRGAVDTGELFF	TGTGCCAGCAGCGACCCCAGGGGCGCGGTCGACACCGGGGAGCTGTTTTTT
-	-	TRBJ1-1	TRBV6-4	CASRKGQGSTEAFF	TGTGCCAGCAGAAAGGGCCAAGGGAGCACTGAAGCTTTCTTT
-	-	TRBJ1-4	TRBV6-1	CASSEPRFEKLFF	TGTGCCAGCAGTGAACCCAGGTTTGAAAAACTGTTTTTT
-	few	TRBJ2-5	TRBV15	CATSRDLGLGETQYF	TGTGCCACCAGCAGAGATCTGGGGTTAGGGGAGACCCAGTACTTC
-	few	TRBJ2-1	TRBV27	CASRSVAGGNNEQFF	TGTGCCAGCAGATCAGTGGCCGGGGGCAACAATGAGCAGTTCTTC
TRBD2	-	TRBJ2-1	TRBV6-4	CASRLLAGANNEQFF	TGTGCCAGCAGACTACTAGCGGGGGCGAACAATGAGCAGTTCTTC
-	many	TRBJ2-5	TRBV7-3	CASSLGFQGGQETQYF	TGTGCCAGCAGCTTGGGCTTCCAGGGGGGGCAAGAGACCCAGTACTTC
-	-	TRBJ2-3	TRBV7-8	CASTRAVITDTQYF	TGTGCCAGCACCCGCGCGGTCATCACAGATACGCAGTATTTT
-	few	TRBJ1-6	TRBV29-1	CSVDEGGVLHF	TGCAGCGTTGATGAGGGAGGCGTTCTCCACTTT
TRBD2	few	TRBJ2-7	TRBV20-1	CSASGGGYEQYF	TGCAGTGCTAGCGGGGGGGGCTACGAGCAGTACTTC
-	many	TRBJ1-4	TRBV6-6	CASSPLGLGSEKLFF	TGTGCCAGCAGCCCTCTGGGTCTCGGAAGCGAAAAACTGTTTTTT
-	few	TRBJ2-3	TRBV12-3/TRBV12-4	CASSSRTGTDTQYF	TGTGCCAGCAGTTCAAGGACTGGAACAGATACGCAGTATTTT
-	-	TRBJ2-7	TRBV28	CASSLGGNRVYEQYF	TGTGCCAGCAGTTTAGGGGGGAATAGGGTTTACGAGCAGTACTTC
TRBD2	many	TRBJ2-5	TRBV6-6	CASSPRDGGGGQETQYF	TGTGCCAGCAGTCCCAGAGATGGGGGGGGAGGCCAAGAGACCCAGTACTTC
-	few	TRBJ2-7	TRBV7-2	CASSLKENYEQYF	TGTGCCAGCAGCTTAAAGGAAAACTACGAGCAGTACTTC
-	-	TRBJ2-3	TRBV7-6	CACGDPDTQYF	TGTGCCTGCGGGGACCCAGATACGCAGTATTTT
TRBD1	many	TRBJ2-5	TRBV5-6	CASSFIVGTGTTQYF	TGTGCCAGCAGCTTTATAGTAGGGACAGGTACTACCCAGTACTTC
-	many	TRBJ2-7	TRBV7-9	CASSLPYLYEQYF	TGTGCCAGCAGCTTACCATATCTCTACGAGCAGTACTTC
-	many	TRBJ1-1	TRBV29-1	CSADDWDTEAFF	TGCAGCGCCGACGATTGGGACACTGAAGCTTTCTTT
-	-	TRBJ2-7	TRBV21-1	CASRGWTCYEQYF	TGTGCCAGCAGAGGCTGGACGTGTTACGAGCAGTACTTC
-	few	TRBJ1-5	TRBV7-6	CASSPLQGRGQPQHF	TGTGCCAGCAGCCCGCTTCAGGGACGGGGTCAGCCCCAGCATTTT
-	few	TRBJ2-7	TRBV2	CASSGGTYEQYF	TGTGCCAGCAGTGGGGGGACTTACGAGCAGTACTTC
TRBD2	few	TRBJ2-3	TRBV6-2/TRBV6-3	CASRPYPRGTGGDTQYF	TGTGCCAGCAGACCCTACCCTAGGGGGACGGGAGGGGATACGCAGTATTTT
TRBD1	-	TRBJ2-7	TRBV7-3	CASSSGQGINEQYF	TGTGCCAGCAGCTCTGGACAGGGCATCAACGAGCAGTACTTC
-	-	TRBJ2-5	TRBV10-3	CAISDSGSQETQYF	TGTGCCATCAGTGATTCAGGGAGCCAAGAGACCCAGTACTTC